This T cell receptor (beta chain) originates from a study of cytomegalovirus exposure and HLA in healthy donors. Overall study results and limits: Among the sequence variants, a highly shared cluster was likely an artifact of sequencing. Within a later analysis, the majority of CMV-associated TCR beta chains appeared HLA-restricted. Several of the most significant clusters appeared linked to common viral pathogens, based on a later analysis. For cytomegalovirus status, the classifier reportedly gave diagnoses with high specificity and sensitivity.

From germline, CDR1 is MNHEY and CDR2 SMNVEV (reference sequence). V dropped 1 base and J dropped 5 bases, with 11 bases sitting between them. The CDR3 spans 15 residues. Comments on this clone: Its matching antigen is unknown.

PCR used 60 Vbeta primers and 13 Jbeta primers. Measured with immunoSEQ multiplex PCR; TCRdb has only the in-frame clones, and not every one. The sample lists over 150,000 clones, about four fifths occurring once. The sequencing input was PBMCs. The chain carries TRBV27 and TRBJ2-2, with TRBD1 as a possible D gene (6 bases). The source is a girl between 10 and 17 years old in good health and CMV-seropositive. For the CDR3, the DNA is TGTGCCAGCAGTTTATACAGGGTCGGGACCGGGGAGCTGTTTTTT. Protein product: CASSLYRVGTGELFF.